This T cell receptor beta chain was recovered during a study of blood T cell repertoires in COVID-19 (dated by TCRdb to about 2020). For context, the study as a whole: The collaborator samples originated in the United States, Italy and Spain and spanned the acute and convalescent phases of COVID-19. The prospective study material was composed of cDNA or gDNA derived from T cells, B-cell-depleted T cells, or PBMCs. Subjects who had been exposed to COVID-19, were actively infected with it, or had recovered from it provided the deeply sampled blood TCRbeta repertoires that made up the dataset. The repertoires were released in a freely available public database meant as a resource for research on the immune response to SARS-CoV-2. The samples were drawn from two sources: the first 160 participants of the ongoing ImmuneRACE study, and 1,000 to 1,500 subjects contributed by 6 global collaborators. A de-identified subject ID, COVID-19 status, age in years and sex were almost always included in the sample metadata. Where available, HLA class I and class II types were taken from metadata supplied by the sample provider and were not determined by assay-based typing. Overall study outcomes, separate from this receptor: Clinical and demographic metadata were provided uncurated, with the amount varying by source and participant.

Remarks on this clone: This clone's antigen is unknown. Base qualities are not provided; no much larger clone lies one nucleotide away.

The collaborating institutions used their own protocols to collect whole blood in K2EDTA tubes. For TCRbeta analysis, collaborators shipped samples as frozen whole blood, isolated PBMCs, or DNA extracted from either of those sample types. The CDR3 goes from the cysteine to the phenylalanine over 15 residues. CDR3 DNA is the only sequence kept; it has 45 bases, read in frame from the first base. V is cut back by 0 bases and J by 4 bases, with 2 bases in the junction unmatched. The germline V gene specifies SGHTA as CDR1 and FQGNSA as CDR2. The immunoSEQ Assay, a bias-controlled multiplex PCR, was used to amplify TCRbeta CDR3 regions from genomic DNA. The published analysis was carried out like this. Within the assay, amplification of reference gene primers was used to estimate how many nucleated cells each sample contained. Sequence reads were collapsed and filtered to measure the absolute abundance of every unique TCRbeta CDR3 rearrangement. For each sample, productive Simpson clonality was calculated as the square root of Simpson's diversity index over productive rearrangements. The table comes from immuneACCESS by way of TCRdb, which keeps in-frame sequences with V and J called. Part of the clones is missing from these tables; in studies checked, under half for an unresolved V gene and the rest for unknown reasons. The V and J calls and clone size come from that table; D and trimming were worked out from the DNA. The sample table records about 180,000 clones; 65% to 90% of these occur just once. The ten largest account for roughly 8.7% of the sample.

The material sequenced was peripheral blood. The sequence joins TRBV7-2 to TRBJ2-5, and 10 junctional nucleotides match TRBD1. The TCR comes from a man aged 50-59 years with active or convalescent COVID-19. CDR3 sequence: CASSLAGQGSETQYF. The DNA sequence reads TGTGCCAGCAGCTTAGCGGGACAGGGGTCAGAGACCCAGTACTTC.